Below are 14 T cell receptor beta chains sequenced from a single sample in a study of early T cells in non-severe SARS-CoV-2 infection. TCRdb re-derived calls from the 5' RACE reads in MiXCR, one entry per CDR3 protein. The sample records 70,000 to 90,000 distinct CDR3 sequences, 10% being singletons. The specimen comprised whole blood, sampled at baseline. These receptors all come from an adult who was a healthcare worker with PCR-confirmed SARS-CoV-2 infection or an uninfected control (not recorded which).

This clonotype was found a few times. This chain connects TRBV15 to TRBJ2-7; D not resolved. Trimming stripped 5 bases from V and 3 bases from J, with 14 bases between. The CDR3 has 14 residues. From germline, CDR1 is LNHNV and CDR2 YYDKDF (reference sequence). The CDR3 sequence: CATSPDKVVYEQYF. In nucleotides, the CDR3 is TGTGCCACCAGCCCCGACAAGGTTGTCTACGAGCAGTACTTC.

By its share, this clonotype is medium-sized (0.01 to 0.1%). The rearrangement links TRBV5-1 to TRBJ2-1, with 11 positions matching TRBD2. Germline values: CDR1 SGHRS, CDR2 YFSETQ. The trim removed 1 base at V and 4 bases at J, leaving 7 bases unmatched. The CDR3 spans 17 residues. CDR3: CASSLSPLAGGYNEQFF. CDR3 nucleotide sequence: TGCGCCAGCAGCTTGTCCCCTCTAGCGGGAGGATACAATGAGCAGTTCTTC.

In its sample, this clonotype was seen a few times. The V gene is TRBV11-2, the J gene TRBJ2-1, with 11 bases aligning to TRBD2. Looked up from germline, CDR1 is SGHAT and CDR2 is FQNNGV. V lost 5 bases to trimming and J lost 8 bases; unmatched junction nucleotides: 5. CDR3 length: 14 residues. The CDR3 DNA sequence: TGTGCCAGCAGCCTAGCGGGAGGATTCGATGAGCAGTTCTTC. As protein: CASSLAGGFDEQFF.

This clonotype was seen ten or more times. As DNA, the CDR3 is TGTGCCAGCAGTTACAGACAGGTGGACCTCTACGAGCAGTACTTC. It encodes CASSYRQVDLYEQYF. The chain recombines TRBV7-9 with TRBJ2-7, with TRBD1 as a possible D gene (6 bases). CDR1 is SEHNR, CDR2 FQNEAQ, per germline (reference sequence). This CDR3 has 15 amino acids. Between the trimmed V and J ends, which lost 6 bases and 3 bases, there was a span of 18 bases.

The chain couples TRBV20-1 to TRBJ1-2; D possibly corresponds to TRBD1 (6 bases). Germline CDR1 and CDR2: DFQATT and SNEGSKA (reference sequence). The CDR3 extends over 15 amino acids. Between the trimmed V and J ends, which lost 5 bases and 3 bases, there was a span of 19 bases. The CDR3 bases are TGCAGTGCTGGGCCCCGGGACATTTGGGACTATGGCTACACCTTC. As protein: CSAGPRDIWDYGYTF.

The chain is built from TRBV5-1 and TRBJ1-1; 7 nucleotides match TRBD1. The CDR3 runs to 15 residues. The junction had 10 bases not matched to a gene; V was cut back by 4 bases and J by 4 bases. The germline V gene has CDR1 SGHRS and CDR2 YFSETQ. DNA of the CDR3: TGCGCCAGCAGCCCGCAGGGGGGTGTCGGCACTGAAGCTTTCTTT. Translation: CASSPQGGVGTEAFF.

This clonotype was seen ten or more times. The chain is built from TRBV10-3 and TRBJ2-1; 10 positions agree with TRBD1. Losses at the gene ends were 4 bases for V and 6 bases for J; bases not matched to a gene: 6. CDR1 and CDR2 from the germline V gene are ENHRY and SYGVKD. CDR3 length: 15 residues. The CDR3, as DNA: TGTGCCATCAGTGGGGACAGGGGATCGATCAATGAGCAGTTCTTC. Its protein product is CAISGDRGSINEQFF.

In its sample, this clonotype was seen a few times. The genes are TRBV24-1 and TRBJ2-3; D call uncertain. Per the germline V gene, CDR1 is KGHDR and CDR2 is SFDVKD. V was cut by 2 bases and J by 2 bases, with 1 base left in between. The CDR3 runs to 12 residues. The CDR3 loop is CATSDYTDTQYF. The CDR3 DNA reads TGTGCCACCAGTGATTACACAGATACGCAGTATTTT.

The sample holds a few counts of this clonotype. The CDR3 loop is CASSSTSGSTYEQYF. The CDR3 DNA follows: TGTGCCAGCAGTTCGACTAGCGGGTCAACCTACGAGCAGTACTTC. The chain has TRBV6-1 and TRBJ2-7; 10 nucleotides line up with TRBD2. J was trimmed by 2 bases and V by 5 bases; bases with no gene match: 6. The length of the CDR3 is 15 residues. CDR1 is MNHNS, CDR2 SASEGT, per germline.

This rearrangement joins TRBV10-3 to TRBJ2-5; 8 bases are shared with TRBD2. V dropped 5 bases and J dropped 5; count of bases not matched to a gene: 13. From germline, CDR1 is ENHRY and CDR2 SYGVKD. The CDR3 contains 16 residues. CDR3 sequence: CAISSGLGSSRETQYF. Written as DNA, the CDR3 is TGTGCCATCAGTTCGGGACTAGGCTCCTCTAGGGAGACCCAGTACTTC.

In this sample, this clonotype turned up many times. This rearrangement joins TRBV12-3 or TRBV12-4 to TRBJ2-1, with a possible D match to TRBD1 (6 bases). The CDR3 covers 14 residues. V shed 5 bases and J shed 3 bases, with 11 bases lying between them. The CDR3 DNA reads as TGTGCCAGCAGTCCTTCGGACAGCTACAATGAGCAGTTCTTC. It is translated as CASSPSDSYNEQFF.

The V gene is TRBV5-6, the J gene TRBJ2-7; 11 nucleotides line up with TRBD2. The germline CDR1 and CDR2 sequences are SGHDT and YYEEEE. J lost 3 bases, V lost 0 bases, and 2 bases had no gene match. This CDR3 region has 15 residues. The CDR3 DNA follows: TGTGCCAGCAGCTTGGGACTAGCGGGATACTACGAGCAGTACTTC. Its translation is CASSLGLAGYYEQYF.

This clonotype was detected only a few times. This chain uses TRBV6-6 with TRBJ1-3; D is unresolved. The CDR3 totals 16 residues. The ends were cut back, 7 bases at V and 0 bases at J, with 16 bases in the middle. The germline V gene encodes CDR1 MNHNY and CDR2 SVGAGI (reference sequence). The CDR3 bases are TGTGCCAGCACCTCGGCGGGTACTAGCTCTGGAAACACCATATATTTT. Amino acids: CASTSAGTSSGNTIYF.

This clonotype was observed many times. The CDR3 loop reads CASSVGPELKLFF. The CDR3 DNA follows: TGTGCCAGCAGCGTAGGGCCCGAATTAAAACTGTTTTTT. V is TRBV9 and J is TRBJ1-4, with D unclear. The CDR3 runs 13 residues. V was clipped by 0 bases and J by 10 bases, with 10 bases between them. Germline V gene sequence: CDR1 SGDLS, CDR2 YYNGEE.